This paragraph covers one TCR beta chain sequence. Antigen: not known. V lost 2 bases and J lost 7, with 15 bases in between. CDR1 and CDR2 from the germline V gene are MGHRA and YSYEKL. The CDR3 spans 14 residues. Conversion of TCR transcripts into cDNA relied on 5'RACE template switching, which added a universal primer site and UMIs. One entry per CDR3 protein results from TCRdb running MiXCR on the 5' RACE reads. This sample carries more than 300,000 distinct CDR3 sequences, around 11% of them seen once, and the ten largest clones take about 3.3%. The data stem from a study of T cells after yellow fever vaccination. Points from the study as a whole: Though it reached lower strength, the secondary response hit its peak faster, day 5 versus 15. Subsequent booster samples again held most clones from primary vaccination (roughly 96% CD4, roughly 88% CD8).

The receptor comes from a man between 18 and 29 years old who received the YFV17D yellow fever vaccine. The sample in question was CD4+ T cells sorted from PBMCs, obtained 45 days after the yellow fever booster vaccination. The V and J genes are TRBV4-1 and TRBJ2-7; no clear D gene. The CDR3 here is CASSQLPRIGEQYF. For the CDR3, the DNA is TGCGCCAGCAGCCAACTTCCAAGAATCGGGGAGCAGTACTTC.